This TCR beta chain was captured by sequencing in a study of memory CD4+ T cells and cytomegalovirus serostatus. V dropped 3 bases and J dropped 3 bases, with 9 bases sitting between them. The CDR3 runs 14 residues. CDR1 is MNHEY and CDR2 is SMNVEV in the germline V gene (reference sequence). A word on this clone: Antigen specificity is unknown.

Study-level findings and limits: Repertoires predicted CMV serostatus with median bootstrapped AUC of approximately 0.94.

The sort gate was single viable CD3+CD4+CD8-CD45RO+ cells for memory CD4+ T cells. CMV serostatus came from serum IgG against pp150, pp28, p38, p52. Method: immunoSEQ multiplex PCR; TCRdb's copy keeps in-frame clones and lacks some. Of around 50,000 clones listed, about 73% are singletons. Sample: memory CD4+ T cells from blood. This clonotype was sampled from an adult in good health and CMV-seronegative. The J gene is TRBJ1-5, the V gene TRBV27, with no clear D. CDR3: CASSFLGYNQPQHF. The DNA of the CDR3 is TGTGCCAGCAGTTTCTTAGGGTACAATCAGCCCCAGCATTTT.